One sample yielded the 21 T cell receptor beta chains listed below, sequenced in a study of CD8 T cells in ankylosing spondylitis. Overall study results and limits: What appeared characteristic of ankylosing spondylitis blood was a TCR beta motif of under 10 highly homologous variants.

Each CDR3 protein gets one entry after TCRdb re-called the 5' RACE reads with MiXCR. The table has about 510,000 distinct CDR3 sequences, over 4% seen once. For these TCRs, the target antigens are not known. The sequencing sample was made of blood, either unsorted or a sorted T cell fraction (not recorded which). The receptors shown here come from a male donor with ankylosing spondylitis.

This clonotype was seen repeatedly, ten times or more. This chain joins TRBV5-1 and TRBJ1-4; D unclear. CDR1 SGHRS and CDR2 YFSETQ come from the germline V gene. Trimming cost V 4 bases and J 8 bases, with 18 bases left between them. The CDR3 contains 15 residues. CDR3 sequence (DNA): TGCGCCAGCAGCCCCGGACTCTTGGGTGGGGAAAAACTGTTTTTT. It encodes CASSPGLLGGEKLFF.

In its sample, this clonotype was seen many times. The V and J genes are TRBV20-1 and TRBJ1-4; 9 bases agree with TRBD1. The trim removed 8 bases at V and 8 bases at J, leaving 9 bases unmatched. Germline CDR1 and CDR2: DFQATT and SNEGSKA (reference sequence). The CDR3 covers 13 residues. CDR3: CSSPGQGREKLFF. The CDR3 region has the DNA TGCAGTTCACCGGGACAGGGAAGGGAAAAACTGTTTTTT.

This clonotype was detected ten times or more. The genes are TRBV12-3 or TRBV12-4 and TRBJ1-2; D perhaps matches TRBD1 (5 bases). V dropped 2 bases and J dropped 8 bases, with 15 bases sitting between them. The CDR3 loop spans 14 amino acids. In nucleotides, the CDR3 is TGTGCCAGCAGTTTAAGGTCAGGGTGGGGAGGCTACACCTTC. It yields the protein CASSLRSGWGGYTF.

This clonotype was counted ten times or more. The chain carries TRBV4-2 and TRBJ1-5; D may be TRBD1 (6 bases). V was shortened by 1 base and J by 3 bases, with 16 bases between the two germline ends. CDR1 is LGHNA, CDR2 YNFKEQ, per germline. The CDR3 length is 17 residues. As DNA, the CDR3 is TGTGCCAGCAGCCAAGCTTCCCCACAGGGAAACAATCAGCCCCAGCATTTT. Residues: CASSQASPQGNNQPQHF.

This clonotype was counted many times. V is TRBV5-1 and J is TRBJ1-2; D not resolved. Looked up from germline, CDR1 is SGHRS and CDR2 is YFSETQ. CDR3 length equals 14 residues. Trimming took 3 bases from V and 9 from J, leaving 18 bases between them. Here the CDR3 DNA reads TGCGCCAGCAGCTCGGATACTCGGACTTATCGCTACACCTTC. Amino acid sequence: CASSSDTRTYRYTF.

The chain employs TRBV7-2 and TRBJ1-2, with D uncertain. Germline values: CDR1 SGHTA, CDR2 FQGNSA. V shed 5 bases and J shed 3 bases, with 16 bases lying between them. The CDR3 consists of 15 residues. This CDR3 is CASSTSYGVDYGYTF. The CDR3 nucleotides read TGTGCCAGCAGCACGAGCTATGGGGTCGACTATGGCTACACCTTC.

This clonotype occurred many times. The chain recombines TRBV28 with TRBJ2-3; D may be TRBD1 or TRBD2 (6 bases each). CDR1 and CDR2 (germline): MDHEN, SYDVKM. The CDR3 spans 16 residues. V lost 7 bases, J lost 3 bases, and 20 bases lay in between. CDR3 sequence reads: CASTNSWGAYTDTQYF. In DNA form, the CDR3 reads TGTGCCAGCACCAACTCGTGGGGGGCTTATACAGATACGCAGTATTTT. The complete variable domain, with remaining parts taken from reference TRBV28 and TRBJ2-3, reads DVKVTQSSRYLVKRTGEKVFLECVQDMDHENMFWYRQDPGLGLRLIYFSYDVKMKEKGDIPEGYSVSREKKERFSLILESASTNQTSMYLCASTNSWGAYTDTQYFGPGTRLTVL.

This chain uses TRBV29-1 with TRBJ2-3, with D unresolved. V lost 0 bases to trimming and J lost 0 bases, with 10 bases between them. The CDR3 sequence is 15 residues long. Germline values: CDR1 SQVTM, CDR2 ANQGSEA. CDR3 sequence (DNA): TGCAGCGTTGAAGATCGTGCTTCCAGCACAGATACGCAGTATTTT. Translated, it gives CSVEDRASSTDTQYF.

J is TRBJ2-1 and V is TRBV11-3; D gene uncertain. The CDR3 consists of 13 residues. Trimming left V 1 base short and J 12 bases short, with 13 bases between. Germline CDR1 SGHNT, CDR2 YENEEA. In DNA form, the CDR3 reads TGTGCCAGCAGCTTAGGTGCCGGGCGTTCGCAGTTCTTC. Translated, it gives CASSLGAGRSQFF.

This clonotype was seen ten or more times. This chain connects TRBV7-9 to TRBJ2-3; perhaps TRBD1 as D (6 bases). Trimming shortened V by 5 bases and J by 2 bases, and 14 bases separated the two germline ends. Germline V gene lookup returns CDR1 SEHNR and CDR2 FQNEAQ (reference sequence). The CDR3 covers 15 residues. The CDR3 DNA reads TGTGCCAGCAGCCCACCGGACAGCTTCACAGATACGCAGTATTTT. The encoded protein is CASSPPDSFTDTQYF.

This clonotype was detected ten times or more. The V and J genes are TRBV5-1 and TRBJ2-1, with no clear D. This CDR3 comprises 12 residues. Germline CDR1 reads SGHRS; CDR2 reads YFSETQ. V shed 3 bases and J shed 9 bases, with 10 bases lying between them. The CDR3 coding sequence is TGCGCCAGCAGCTCCACAGATTCTGAGCAGTTCTTC. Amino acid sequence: CASSSTDSEQFF.

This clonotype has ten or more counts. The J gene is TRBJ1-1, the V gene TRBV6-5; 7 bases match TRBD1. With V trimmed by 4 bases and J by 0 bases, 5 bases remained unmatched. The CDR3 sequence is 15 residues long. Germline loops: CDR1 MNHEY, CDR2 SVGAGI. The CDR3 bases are TGTGCCAGCAGTTCCAAGACAGGGTTGAACACTGAAGCTTTCTTT. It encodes CASSSKTGLNTEAFF.

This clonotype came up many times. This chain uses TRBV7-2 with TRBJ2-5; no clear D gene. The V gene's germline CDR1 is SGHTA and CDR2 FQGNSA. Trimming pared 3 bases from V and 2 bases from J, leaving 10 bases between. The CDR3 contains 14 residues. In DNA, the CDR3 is TGTGCCAGCAGCTTTCAAAGGATTCAAGAGACCCAGTACTTC. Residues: CASSFQRIQETQYF.

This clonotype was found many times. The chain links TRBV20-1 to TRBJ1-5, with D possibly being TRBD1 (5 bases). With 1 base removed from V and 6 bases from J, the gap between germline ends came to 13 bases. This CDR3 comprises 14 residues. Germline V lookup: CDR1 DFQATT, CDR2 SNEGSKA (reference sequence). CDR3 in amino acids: CSARASWRGQPQHF. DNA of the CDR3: TGCAGTGCTAGAGCCTCGTGGAGGGGTCAGCCCCAGCATTTT.

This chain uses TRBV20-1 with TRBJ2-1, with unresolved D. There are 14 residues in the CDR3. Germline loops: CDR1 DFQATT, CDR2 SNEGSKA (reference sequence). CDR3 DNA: TGCAGCCCCAGGCGTGGGGACTCCTACAATGAGCAGTTCTTC. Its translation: CSPRRGDSYNEQFF.

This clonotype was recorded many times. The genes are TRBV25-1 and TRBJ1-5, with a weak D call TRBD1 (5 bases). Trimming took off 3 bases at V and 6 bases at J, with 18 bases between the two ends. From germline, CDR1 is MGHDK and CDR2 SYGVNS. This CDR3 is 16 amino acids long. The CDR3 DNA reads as TGTGCCAGCAGTGAGAGTGAATGGAGGGGCTTTCAGCCCCAGCATTTT. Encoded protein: CASSESEWRGFQPQHF. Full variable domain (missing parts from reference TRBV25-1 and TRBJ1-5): EADIYQTPRYLVIGTGKKITLECSQTMGHDKMYWYQQDPGMELHLIHYSYGVNSTEKGDLSSESTVSRIRTEHFPLTLESARPSHTSQYLCASSESEWRGFQPQHFGDGTRLSIL.

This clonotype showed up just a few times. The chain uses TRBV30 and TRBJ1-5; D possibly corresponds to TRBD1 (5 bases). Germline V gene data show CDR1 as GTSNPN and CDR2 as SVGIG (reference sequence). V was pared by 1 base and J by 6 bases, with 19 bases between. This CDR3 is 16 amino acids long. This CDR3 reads CAWSAEKFGGGQPQHF. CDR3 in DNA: TGTGCCTGGAGTGCCGAGAAGTTCGGCGGGGGTCAGCCCCAGCATTTT.

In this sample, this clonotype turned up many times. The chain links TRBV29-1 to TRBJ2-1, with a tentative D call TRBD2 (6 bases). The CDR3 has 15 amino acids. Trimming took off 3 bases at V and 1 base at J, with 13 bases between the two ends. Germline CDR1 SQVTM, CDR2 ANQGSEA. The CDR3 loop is CSVEGRERSYNEQFF. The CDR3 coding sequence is TGCAGCGTTGAGGGCCGGGAGCGGTCCTACAATGAGCAGTTCTTC.

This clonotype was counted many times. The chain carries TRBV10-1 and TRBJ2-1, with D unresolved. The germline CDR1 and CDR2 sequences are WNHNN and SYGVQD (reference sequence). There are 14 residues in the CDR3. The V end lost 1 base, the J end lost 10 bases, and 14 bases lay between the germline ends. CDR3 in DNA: TGCGCCAGCAGTGAGTTGCCGTCAGAGGTAGAGCAGTTCTTC. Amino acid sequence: CASSELPSEVEQFF.

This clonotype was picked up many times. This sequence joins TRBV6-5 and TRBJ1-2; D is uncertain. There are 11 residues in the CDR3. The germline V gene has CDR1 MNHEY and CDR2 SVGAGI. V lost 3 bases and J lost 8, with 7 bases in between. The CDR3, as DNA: TGTGCCAGCAGTTATGTAGGGGGCTACACCTTC. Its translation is CASSYVGGYTF.

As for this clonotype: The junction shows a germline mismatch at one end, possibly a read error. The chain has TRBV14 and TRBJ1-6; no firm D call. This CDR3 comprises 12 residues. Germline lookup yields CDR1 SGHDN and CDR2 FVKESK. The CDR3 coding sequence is TGTGCCAGCAGTTATATACGGAGAAGGAGAAACTTT. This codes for CASSYIRRRRNF.